This record concerns one T cell receptor (beta chain) sequence. This clone was seen only a few times. The specificity of this receptor is unknown. Within one base of it there is no much larger clone, and no base qualities were kept. The entire amount of isolated RNA was reverse transcribed using the High Capacity cDNA Reverse Transcription Kit, so the sequenced TCRB transcripts were expressed ones. Deep immunoSEQ sequencing was performed on naive, central memory and regulatory T cell samples, with an average of around 3.5 million total reads per sample. Sorted cells were lysed in RLT buffer and RNA was extracted with DNase-treated RNeasy Micro or Mini kits, depending on cell number. Each cell subset was processed separately to prevent cross-contamination, with patient and healthy donor samples processed together. The immunoSEQ multiplex PCR was used to amplify TCRB sequences from cDNA, generating 87-bp fragments that spanned the CDR3 region. Sequencing of the amplicons was performed on the Illumina HiSeq platform. Concerning the study's data processing: Synthetic template baselines were used to correct PCR bias computationally, reads within Hamming distance 2 were collapsed together, and singletons that could not be merged were discarded. Reads were aligned against IMGT so that V, D and J genes, CDR3 length and insertions or deletions at six rearrangement sites could be assigned. Within each subset, clonotype counts were normalized to sorted cell number, after which true diversity and Gini coefficients were computed with the tcR R package. The overlap coefficient, calculated on TCRB nucleotide sequences, was used to quantify repertoire sharing. As a proxy for the pre-selection repertoire, out-of-frame TCRB sequences from naive cells were analyzed. TCRdb carries this immuneACCESS record with in-frame sequences only. Its versions omit some clonotypes, under half of them owing to an unresolved V gene in the studies checked, with the rest unexplained. For V, J and clone size, that table is used; D and trimming come from the DNA. Across this sample there are almost 350,000 clones, with about 18% seen only once. The leading ten clones occupy around 0.044% of the sample.

This specimen comes from a study of beta chain features in type 1 diabetes (dated by TCRdb to the late 2010s). A note on the overall study: Patients and healthy donors did not differ in mean age, gender distribution, total cell number or subset yield. In the study, TCRB repertoires of sorted circulating CD4+ T cell subsets from recently diagnosed type 1 diabetes patients were compared with those of matched healthy donors. Regulatory and stem cell-like memory subsets were isolated from only 8 patients and about 8 healthy donors, whereas naive and central memory subsets came from all 30 or so donors. A total of around 100 million sorted cells were examined across all samples, and RNA yield correlated strongly with the number of cells per subset.

Beyond this particular receptor, the publication reports: PCR may preferentially amplify shorter templates, but because patient and control samples were amplified and corrected together, any resulting skew would affect both groups equally. Because cDNA rather than genomic DNA was sequenced, highly expressing activated cells could have been over-represented, although no difference in activation and CD3 levels was found between groups. Because the HLA sub-analyses included only small numbers of individuals, any influence of HLA type on TCRB rearrangement was left unresolved. At VDJ recombination sites, type 1 diabetes patients had fewer insertions and more deleted nucleotides, which implies abnormalities in thymic rearrangement. Naive, central memory and regulatory TCRB repertoires appeared to be more alike among patients than among healthy donors. In all four CD4+ subsets, TCRB CDR3 length was moderately but significantly shorter in type 1 diabetes patients.

From each donor, a single peripheral blood sample of 100 to 150 mL on average was drawn into heparinised tubes. Using a panel that included CD45RO, CCR7, CD25, CD127, CD95 and CD27, naive, central memory, regulatory and stem cell-like memory CD4+ T cells were sorted on a BD FACSAria II. All sorted populations exceeded 95% purity. PBMCs were separated immediately by Lymphoprep density gradient centrifugation and were stained directly, without being cultured. To minimize batch effects, samples were stained and sorted in pairs, one healthy donor with one patient per experiment. CDR1 and CDR2, per the germline V gene, are LGHNA and YNFKEQ. Ends trimmed: V by 4 bases, J by 6 bases; bases unmatched to a gene: 4. The cysteine opens and the phenylalanine closes a CDR3 of 14 amino acids. Left in the record is the CDR3 DNA by itself, 42 bases read in frame from the first base.

Sequencing was performed on naive CD4+ T cells from blood. Reading the label with the study, this specimen's cell subset or site is: true naive CD4+ T cells. Recombination joined TRBV4-2 with TRBJ2-1, with TRBD2 identical over 9 junction bases. This TCR came from a woman aged 18 to 35 in good health. At the DNA level, the sequence is TGTGCCAGCAGCCCGGGACTAGCAATCAATGAGCAGTTCTTC. It encodes CASSPGLAINEQFF.